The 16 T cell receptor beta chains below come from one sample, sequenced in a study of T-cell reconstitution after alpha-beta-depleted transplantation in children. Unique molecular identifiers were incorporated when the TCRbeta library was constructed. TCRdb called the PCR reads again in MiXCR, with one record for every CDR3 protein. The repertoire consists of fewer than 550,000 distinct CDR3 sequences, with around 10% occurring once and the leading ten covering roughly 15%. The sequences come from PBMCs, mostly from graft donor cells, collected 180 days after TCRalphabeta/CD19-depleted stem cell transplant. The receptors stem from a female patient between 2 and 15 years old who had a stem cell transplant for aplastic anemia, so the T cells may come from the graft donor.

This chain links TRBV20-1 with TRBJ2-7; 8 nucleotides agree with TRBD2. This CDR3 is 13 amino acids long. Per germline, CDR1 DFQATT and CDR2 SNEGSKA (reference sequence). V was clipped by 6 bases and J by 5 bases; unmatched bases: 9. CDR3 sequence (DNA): TGCAGTGCCTCAGCGGGAGTGTTGAACGAGCAGTACGTC. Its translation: CSASAGVLNEQYV.

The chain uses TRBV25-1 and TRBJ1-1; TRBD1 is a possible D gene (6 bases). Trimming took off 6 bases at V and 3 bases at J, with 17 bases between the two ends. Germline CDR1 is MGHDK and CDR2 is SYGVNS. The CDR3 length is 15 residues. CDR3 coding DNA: TGTGCCAGCAGCCTCCTCGATAGGACAGACACTGAAGCTTTCTTT. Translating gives CASSLLDRTDTEAFF.

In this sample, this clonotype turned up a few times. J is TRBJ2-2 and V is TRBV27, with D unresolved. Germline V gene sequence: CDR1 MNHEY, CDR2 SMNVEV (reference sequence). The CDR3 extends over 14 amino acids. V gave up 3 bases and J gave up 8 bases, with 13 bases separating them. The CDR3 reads CASSFTLGPGELFF. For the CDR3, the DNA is TGTGCCAGCAGTTTTACCCTAGGTCCGGGGGAGCTGTTTTTT.

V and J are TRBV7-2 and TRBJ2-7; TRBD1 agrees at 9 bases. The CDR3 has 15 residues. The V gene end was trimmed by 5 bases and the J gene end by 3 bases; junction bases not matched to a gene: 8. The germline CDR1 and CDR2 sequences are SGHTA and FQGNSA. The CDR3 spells CASSLQTGGGYEQYF. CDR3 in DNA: TGTGCCAGCAGCCTACAGACAGGGGGTGGCTACGAGCAGTACTTC.

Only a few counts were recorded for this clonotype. DNA for the CDR3: TGCGCCAGCAGATATAGCGGGAGTCCGTACGAGCAGTACTTC. It translates to CASRYSGSPYEQYF. V and J are TRBV5-1 and TRBJ2-7; 9 bases line up with TRBD2. With V trimmed by 5 bases and J by 4 bases, 7 bases remained unmatched. The length of the CDR3 is 14 residues. The germline V gene encodes CDR1 SGHRS and CDR2 YFSETQ.

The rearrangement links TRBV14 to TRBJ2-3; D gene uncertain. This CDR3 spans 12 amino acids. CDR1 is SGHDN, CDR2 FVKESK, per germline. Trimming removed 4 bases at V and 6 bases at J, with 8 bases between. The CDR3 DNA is TGTGCCAGCAGCCGTCGGCGGGATACGCAGTATTTT. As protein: CASSRRRDTQYF.

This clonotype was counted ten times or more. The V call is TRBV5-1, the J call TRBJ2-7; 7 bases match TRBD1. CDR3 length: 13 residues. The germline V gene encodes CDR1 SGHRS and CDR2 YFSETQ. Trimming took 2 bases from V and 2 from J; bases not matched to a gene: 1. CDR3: CASSFQGAYEQYF. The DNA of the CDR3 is TGCGCCAGCAGCTTCCAGGGGGCCTACGAGCAGTACTTC.

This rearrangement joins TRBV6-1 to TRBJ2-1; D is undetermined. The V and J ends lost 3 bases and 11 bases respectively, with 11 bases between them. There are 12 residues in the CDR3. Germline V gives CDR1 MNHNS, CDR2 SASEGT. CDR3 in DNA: TGTGCCAGCAGTGAGTCCCAACGGAAGCAGTTCTTC. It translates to CASSESQRKQFF.

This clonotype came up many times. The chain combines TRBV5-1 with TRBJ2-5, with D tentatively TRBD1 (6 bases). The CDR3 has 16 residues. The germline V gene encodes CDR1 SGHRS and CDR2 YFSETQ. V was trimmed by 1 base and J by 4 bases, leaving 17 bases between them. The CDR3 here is CASSLLDSGFRETQYF. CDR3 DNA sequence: TGCGCCAGCAGCTTGTTGGACAGCGGATTCAGAGAGACCCAGTACTTC.

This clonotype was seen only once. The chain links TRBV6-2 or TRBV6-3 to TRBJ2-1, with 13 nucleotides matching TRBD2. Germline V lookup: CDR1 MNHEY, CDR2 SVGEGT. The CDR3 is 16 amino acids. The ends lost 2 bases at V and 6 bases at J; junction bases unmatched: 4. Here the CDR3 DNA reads TGTGCCAGCAGTTACACGGGACTAGCGGGATTCAATGAGCAGTTCTTC. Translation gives CASSYTGLAGFNEQFF.

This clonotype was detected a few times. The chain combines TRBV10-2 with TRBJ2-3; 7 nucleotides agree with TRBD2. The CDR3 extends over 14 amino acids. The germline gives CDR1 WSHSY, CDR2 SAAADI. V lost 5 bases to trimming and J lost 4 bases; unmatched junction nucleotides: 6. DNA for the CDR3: TGCGCCAGCAGTTTGGCGGGAGACCCAGATACGCAGTATTTT. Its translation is CASSLAGDPDTQYF.

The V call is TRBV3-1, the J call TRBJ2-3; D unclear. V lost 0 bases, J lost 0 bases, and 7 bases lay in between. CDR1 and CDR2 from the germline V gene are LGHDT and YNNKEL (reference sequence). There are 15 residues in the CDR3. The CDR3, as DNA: TGTGCCAGCAGCCAAGATTCTCCTAGCACAGATACGCAGTATTTT. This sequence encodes CASSQDSPSTDTQYF.

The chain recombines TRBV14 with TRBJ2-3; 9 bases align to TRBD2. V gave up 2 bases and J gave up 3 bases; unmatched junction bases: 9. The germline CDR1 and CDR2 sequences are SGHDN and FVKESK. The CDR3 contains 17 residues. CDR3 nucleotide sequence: TGTGCCAGCAGCCAAACCGGGACTAGCCCAGAGACAGATACGCAGTATTTT. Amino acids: CASSQTGTSPETDTQYF.

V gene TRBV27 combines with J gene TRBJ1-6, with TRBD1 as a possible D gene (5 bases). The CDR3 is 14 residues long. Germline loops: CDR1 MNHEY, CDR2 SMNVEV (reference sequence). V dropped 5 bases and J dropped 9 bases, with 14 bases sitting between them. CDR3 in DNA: TGTGCCAGCAGTCTAGCGGGGCGGGCTTCACCCCTCCACTTT. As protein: CASSLAGRASPLHF.

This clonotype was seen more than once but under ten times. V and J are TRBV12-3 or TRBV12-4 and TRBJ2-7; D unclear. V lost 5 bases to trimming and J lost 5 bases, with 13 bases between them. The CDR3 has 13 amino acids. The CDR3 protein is CASSAHLRDEQYF. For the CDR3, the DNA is TGTGCCAGCAGTGCACACCTTCGAGACGAGCAGTACTTC.

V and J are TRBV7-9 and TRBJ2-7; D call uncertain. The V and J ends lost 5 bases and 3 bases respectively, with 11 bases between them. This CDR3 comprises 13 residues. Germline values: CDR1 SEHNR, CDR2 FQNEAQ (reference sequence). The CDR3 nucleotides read TGTGCCAGCAGCCCCGACCCAGACTACGAGCAGTACTTC. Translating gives CASSPDPDYEQYF. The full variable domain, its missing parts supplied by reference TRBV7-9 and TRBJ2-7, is DTGVSQNPRHKITKRGQNVTFRCDPISEHNRLYWYRQTLGQGPEFLTYFQNEAQLEKSRLLSDRFSAERPKGSFSTLEIQRTEQGDSAMYLCASSPDPDYEQYFGPGTRLTVT.